What follows are 17 T cell receptor beta chains derived from one specimen sequenced in a study of radiation and T cells in renal cell carcinoma. This sample's time point: blood 2 weeks post-SBRT. Treatment meaning: 15 Gy SBRT to primary tumor, nephrectomy 4 weeks later. Here immunoSEQ multiplex PCR was the method, and the copy in TCRdb shows in-frame clones only, minus some. The sample has about 65,000 clones, around three quarters seen once; the top ten hold roughly 7.4%. The source material was blood, sampled from a patient whose treatment included radiotherapy and nephrectomy. Receptors originate from a man in his sixties with renal cell carcinoma.

This rearrangement joins TRBV7-7 to TRBJ2-1; TRBD2 aligns across 12 bases. This CDR3 contains 15 residues. Germline CDR1 SSHAT, CDR2 FNYEAQ (reference sequence). The trim removed 3 bases at V and 8 bases at J, leaving 5 bases unmatched. This CDR3 reads CASSFSSGGAHEQFF. The CDR3 nucleotides read TGTGCCAGCAGCTTCTCTAGCGGGGGGGCTCATGAGCAGTTCTTC.

This chain links TRBV6-4 with TRBJ1-5; perhaps TRBD1 as D (5 bases). The CDR3 runs to 13 residues. Germline V gives CDR1 MRHNA, CDR2 SNTAGT. The V gene lost 9 bases and the J gene lost 3 bases, with 12 bases spanning the gap. The CDR3 DNA reads as TGTGCCAGTGTGGGACGGCCCAATCAGCCCCAGCATTTT. Translated: CASVGRPNQPQHF.

This clone was detected a few times. This sequence joins TRBV7-2 and TRBJ1-1; D not certain. Germline CDR1 is SGHTA and CDR2 is FQGNSA. The CDR3 runs to 13 residues. Trimming took off 2 bases at V and 6 bases at J, with 10 bases between the two ends. CDR3 coding DNA: TGTGCCAGCAGCTTAATCGGAGGGTCTGAAGCTTTCTTT. Protein sequence: CASSLIGGSEAFF.

The chain combines TRBV19 with TRBJ2-3; 10 nucleotides line up with TRBD2. This CDR3 contains 16 residues. V lost 5 bases and J lost 4; bases outside the gene matches: 9. CDR1 and CDR2 from the germline V gene are LNHDA and SQIVND (reference sequence). CDR3: CASSSYSGRNADTQYF. The CDR3 coding sequence is TGTGCCAGTAGTTCTTATAGCGGGAGGAATGCAGATACGCAGTATTTT.

The V gene is TRBV11-2, the J gene TRBJ2-7, with D perhaps TRBD2 (5 bases). Germline-derived CDR1 and CDR2 are SGHAT and FQNNGV. There are 13 residues in the CDR3. The V end lost 8 bases, the J end lost 5 bases, and 16 bases lay between the germline ends. CDR3 nucleotide sequence: TGTGCCAGCGCCGGGGAGCAGTGGGACGAGCAGTACTTC. Protein: CASAGEQWDEQYF. The whole variable domain, filled in from reference TRBV11-2 and TRBJ2-7, reads EAGVAQSPRYKIIEKRQSVAFWCNPISGHATLYWYQQILGQGPKLLIQFQNNGVVDDSQLPKDRFSAERLKGVDSTLKIQPAKLEDSAVYLCASAGEQWDEQYFGPGTRLTVT.

The chain links TRBV30 to TRBJ2-1; the match to TRBD1 covers 7 bases. This CDR3 comprises 16 residues. J was trimmed by 7 bases and V by 5 bases; bases with no gene match: 17. Per the germline V gene, CDR1 is GTSNPN and CDR2 is SVGIG (reference sequence). CDR3 nucleotide sequence: TGTGCCTGGTTTTCCGCTTGGGACAGCCCACTGAATGAGCAGTTCTTC. Amino acids: CAWFSAWDSPLNEQFF.

This clone has just a few counts. The V call is TRBV7-3, the J call TRBJ2-1; a weak D match, TRBD2 (6 bases). Germline V gene lookup returns CDR1 SGHTA and CDR2 FQGTGA. With 4 bases removed from V and 5 bases from J, the gap between germline ends came to 12 bases. The CDR3 has 14 residues. CDR3 bases: TGTGCCAGCAGCTCCGGGACTTTTAACAATGAGCAGTTCTTC. Encoded protein: CASSSGTFNNEQFF.

The chain combines TRBV6-4 with TRBJ2-2; no definite D call. Trimming cost V 3 bases and J 6 bases, with 8 bases left between them. The CDR3 sequence is 13 residues long. The germline CDR1 and CDR2 sequences are MRHNA and SNTAGT. In DNA, the CDR3 is TGTGCCAGCAGTGAGACGAGACCCGGGGAGCTGTTTTTT. It specifies CASSETRPGELFF.

V usage is TRBV7-8 and J usage is TRBJ2-5, with 7 bases identical to TRBD2. J gave up 7 bases and V 3 bases, and 5 bases lay outside the gene matches. CDR3 length equals 13 residues. Per the germline V gene, CDR1 is SGHVS and CDR2 is FQNEAQ. CDR3 sequence reads: CASSFRREGTQYF. The CDR3 nucleotides read TGTGCCAGCAGCTTTAGAAGGGAGGGGACCCAGTACTTC.

V usage is TRBV30 and J usage is TRBJ2-5; D tentatively fits TRBD1 or TRBD2 (5 bases each). Germline V gene sequence: CDR1 GTSNPN, CDR2 SVGIG (reference sequence). The CDR3 sequence is 13 residues long. V shed 6 bases and J shed 2 bases, with 13 bases lying between them. As DNA, the CDR3 is TGTGCCTGTTGGGGACGCTCACAAGAGACCCAGTACTTC. Its protein is CACWGRSQETQYF.

V is TRBV30 and J is TRBJ1-4; D might be TRBD1 (5 bases). The CDR3 extends over 14 amino acids. With 1 base removed from V and 7 bases from J, the gap between germline ends came to 13 bases. Germline lookup yields CDR1 GTSNPN and CDR2 SVGIG (reference sequence). The CDR3 protein is CAWSGEDTLEKLFF. CDR3 DNA sequence: TGTGCCTGGAGTGGGGAGGACACCCTTGAAAAACTGTTTTTT.

The V call is TRBV13, the J call TRBJ1-2, with a possible D match to TRBD1 (5 bases). Trimming removed 0 bases from V and 0 bases from J, with 11 bases in between. The germline CDR1 and CDR2 sequences are PRHDT and FYEKMQ (reference sequence). This CDR3 comprises 16 residues. The CDR3 nucleotides read TGTGCCAGCAGCTTAGGATGGGGGTTAGCTAACTATGGCTACACCTTC. Protein sequence: CASSLGWGLANYGYTF.

This clone was picked up one time. The chain has TRBV5-1 and TRBJ2-7, with D possibly matching TRBD2 (5 bases). Trimming left V 0 bases short and J 3 bases short, with 16 bases between. The length of the CDR3 is 16 residues. Germline values: CDR1 SGHRS, CDR2 YFSETQ. The CDR3 loop is CASSLGPAASSYEQYF. Here the CDR3 DNA reads TGCGCCAGCAGCTTGGGGCCGGCGGCTAGCAGCTACGAGCAGTACTTC.

Points on this clone: At one end the junction does not follow the germline gene, possibly because of a read error. V is TRBV4-3 and J is TRBJ2-1; possible D gene TRBD1, 6 bases. Germline-derived CDR1 and CDR2 are LGHNA and YSLEER. CDR3 length: 18 residues. The CDR3 region has the DNA TGCGCCAGCAGTGTATTACCGGAGAGGGACAACTCCTACAATGGGCAGTTCTTC. This translates into CASSVLPERDNSYNGQFF.

The genes are TRBV5-6 and TRBJ2-5, with 10 bases aligning to TRBD1. J lost 1 base, V lost 4 bases, and 4 bases had no gene match. CDR1 and CDR2 from the germline V gene are SGHDT and YYEEEE. CDR3 length: 15 residues. The CDR3 coding sequence is TGTGCCAGCAGCGGGACAGGGGCGTTCCAAGAGACCCAGTACTTC. This sequence encodes CASSGTGAFQETQYF.

In this sample, this clone turned up a few times. V usage is TRBV5-1 and J usage is TRBJ2-1; D not resolved. Germline V gives CDR1 SGHRS, CDR2 YFSETQ. This CDR3 has 14 amino acids. Trimming stripped 0 bases from V and 7 bases from J, with 11 bases between. CDR3 sequence reads: CASSLGGLENEQFF. DNA of the CDR3: TGCGCCAGCAGCTTGGGCGGCCTGGAAAATGAGCAGTTCTTC.

Only one count was recorded for this clone. This chain uses TRBV7-9 with TRBJ2-5; D unclear. Between the trimmed V and J ends, which lost 0 bases and 2 bases, there was a span of 10 bases. This CDR3 has 15 amino acids. CDR1 is SEHNR, CDR2 FQNEAQ, per germline (reference sequence). The CDR3 spells CASSLASHEQETQYF. In DNA, the CDR3 is TGTGCCAGCAGCTTAGCTTCCCACGAACAAGAGACCCAGTACTTC.